A single sample gave rise to the 16 T cell receptor beta chains below, sequenced in a study of monozygotic twins with inflammatory bowel disease. TCRdb reprocessed the 5' RACE reads, with one entry per CDR3 protein and no DNA. Its clone listing holds under 45,000 distinct CDR3 sequences. The specimen was blood. The receptor source for this set is a human donor with ulcerative colitis or Crohn's disease, or a healthy co-twin of an affected twin (not recorded which).

The chain uses TRBV24-1 and TRBJ2-7; the TCRdb D gene call, TRBD1, has no DNA to confirm it. CDR3 length: 15 residues. Germline CDR1 and CDR2: KGHDR and SFDVKD. This CDR3 is CATSDSVAGGYEQYF.

The chain links TRBV27 to TRBJ2-7. The CDR3 is made up of 15 amino acids. Germline V gene lookup returns CDR1 MNHEY and CDR2 SMNVEV (reference sequence). CDR3 sequence: CASSLSGPSFAEQYF.

The genes are TRBV19 and TRBJ2-3; TCRdb's D call of TRBD2 is untestable without DNA. This CDR3 has 15 amino acids. In germline, CDR1 is LNHDA, CDR2 SQIVND (reference sequence). The chain's CDR3 is CASSMTSGGTDTQYF.

The CDR3 protein is CASGATSSGNTIYF. The V call is TRBV3-1, the J call TRBJ1-3. The CDR3 is made up of 14 amino acids. Germline CDR1 and CDR2: LGHDT and YNNKEL (reference sequence).

The chain combines TRBV6-1 with TRBJ2-7; as DNA is missing, the TRBD1 call by TCRdb cannot be tested. Germline CDR1 MNHNS, CDR2 SASEGT. The CDR3 contains 15 residues. CDR3 sequence reads: CASSKAPDRDYEQYF.

The chain joins TRBV10-3 to TRBJ2-7. CDR3 length equals 14 residues. In germline, CDR1 is ENHRY, CDR2 SYGVKD. The CDR3 here is CAISDSDSSYEQYF.

J is TRBJ2-7 and V is TRBV7-9; TCRdb returns TRBD1, unconfirmable since there is no DNA. Germline assignment: CDR1 SEHNR and CDR2 FQNEAQ (reference sequence). This CDR3 region has 15 residues. The chain's CDR3 is CASSMGQGRRYEQYF.

V usage is TRBV19 and J usage is TRBJ1-1. The CDR3 loop spans 13 amino acids. From germline, CDR1 is LNHDA and CDR2 SQIVND (reference sequence). Here the CDR3 reads CASSIDGNTEAFF.

This chain connects TRBV5-4 to TRBJ2-2; absent DNA, TCRdb's TRBD2 call cannot be checked. The length of the CDR3 is 17 residues. The germline V gene encodes CDR1 SGHNT and CDR2 YYREEE (reference sequence). The CDR3 is CASSFRPVGPKSGELFF.

The J gene is TRBJ1-1, the V gene TRBV20-1; TCRdb's D call, TRBD1, is unchecked because there is no DNA. CDR1 is DFQATT, CDR2 SNEGSKA, per germline (reference sequence). The CDR3 is made up of 13 amino acids. CDR3 amino acids: CSARGGGDTEAFF.

The CDR3 sequence is CASSLIDQETQYF. The J gene is TRBJ2-5, the V gene TRBV7-2. In germline, CDR1 is SGHTA, CDR2 FQGNSA. This CDR3 spans 13 amino acids.

This rearrangement joins TRBV6-4 to TRBJ2-1; with no DNA, the TCRdb D assignment of TRBD1 cannot be verified. Germline CDR1 and CDR2: MRHNA and SNTAGT. The CDR3 sequence is 14 residues long. The CDR3 reads CASSRGQGLDEQFF.

The chain uses TRBV30 and TRBJ1-6; TCRdb's D call of TRBD1 is untestable without DNA. The CDR3 is 14 amino acids. CDR1 is GTSNPN, CDR2 SVGIG, per germline (reference sequence). The CDR3 here is CAWTSGTYDSPLHF. The full variable domain, its missing parts supplied by reference TRBV30 and TRBJ1-6, is SQTIHQWPATLVQPVGSPLSLECTVEGTSNPNLYWYRQAAGRGLQLLFYSVGIGQISSEVPQNLSASRPQDRQFILSSKKLLLSDSGFYLCAWTSGTYDSPLHFGNGTRLTVT.

The gene calls are TRBV5-4 and TRBJ2-2; no DNA is available, so the TRBD1 call from TCRdb remains unchecked. CDR3 length equals 16 residues. Per the germline V gene, CDR1 is SGHNT and CDR2 is YYREEE (reference sequence). The CDR3 spells CASSLGQGRNTGELFF.

This sequence joins TRBV19 and TRBJ2-1; TCRdb selects TRBD1, and the lack of DNA leaves this call unchecked. The CDR3 runs 16 residues. CDR1 and CDR2 (germline): LNHDA, SQIVND (reference sequence). The CDR3 protein is CASRRGLAPTYNEQFF.

This chain links TRBV11-2 with TRBJ2-4; there is no DNA to check the TCRdb D call of TRBD1. This CDR3 region has 14 residues. CDR1 and CDR2 (germline): SGHAT, FQNNGV. The CDR3 sequence is CASSIRESKNIQYF.